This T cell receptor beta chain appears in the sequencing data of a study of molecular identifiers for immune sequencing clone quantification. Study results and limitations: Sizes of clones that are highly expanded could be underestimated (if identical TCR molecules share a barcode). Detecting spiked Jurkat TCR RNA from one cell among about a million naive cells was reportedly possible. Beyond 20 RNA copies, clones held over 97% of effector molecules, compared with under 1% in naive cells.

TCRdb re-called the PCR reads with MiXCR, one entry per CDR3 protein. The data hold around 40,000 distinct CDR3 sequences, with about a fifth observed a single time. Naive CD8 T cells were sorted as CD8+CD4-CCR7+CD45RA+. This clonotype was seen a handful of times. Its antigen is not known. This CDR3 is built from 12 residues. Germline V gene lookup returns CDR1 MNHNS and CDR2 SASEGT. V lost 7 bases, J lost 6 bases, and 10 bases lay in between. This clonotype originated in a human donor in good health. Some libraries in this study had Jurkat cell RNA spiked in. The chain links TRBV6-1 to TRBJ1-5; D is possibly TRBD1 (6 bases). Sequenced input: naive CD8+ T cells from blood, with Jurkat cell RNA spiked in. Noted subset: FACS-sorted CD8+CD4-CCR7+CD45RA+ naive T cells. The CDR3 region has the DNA TGTGCCAGCAACACAGGGACTCAGCCCCAGCATTTT. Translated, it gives CASNTGTQPQHF.